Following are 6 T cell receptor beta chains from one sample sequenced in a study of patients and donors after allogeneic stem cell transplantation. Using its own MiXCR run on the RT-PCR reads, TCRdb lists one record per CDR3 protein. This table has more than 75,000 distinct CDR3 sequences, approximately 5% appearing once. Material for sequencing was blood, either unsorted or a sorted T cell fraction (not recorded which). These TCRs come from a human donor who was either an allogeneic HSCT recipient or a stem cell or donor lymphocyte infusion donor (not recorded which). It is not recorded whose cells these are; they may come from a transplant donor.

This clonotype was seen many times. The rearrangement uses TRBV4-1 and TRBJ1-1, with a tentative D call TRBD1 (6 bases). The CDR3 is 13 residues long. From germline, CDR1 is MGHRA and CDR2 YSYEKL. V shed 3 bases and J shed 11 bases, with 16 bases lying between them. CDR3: CASSHYRDPKAFF. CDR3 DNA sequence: TGCGCCAGCAGCCACTACAGGGATCCGAAGGCTTTCTTT.

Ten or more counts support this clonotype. CDR3 in DNA: TGTGCCAGCCGCCCGGGGGGGCCCGGGGAGCTGTTTTTT. Translated: CASRPGGPGELFF. V is TRBV7-9 and J is TRBJ2-2; TRBD2 aligns across 8 bases. Germline V gene sequence: CDR1 SEHNR, CDR2 FQNEAQ (reference sequence). The CDR3 runs 13 residues. V was clipped by 8 bases and J by 6 bases; unmatched bases: 5.

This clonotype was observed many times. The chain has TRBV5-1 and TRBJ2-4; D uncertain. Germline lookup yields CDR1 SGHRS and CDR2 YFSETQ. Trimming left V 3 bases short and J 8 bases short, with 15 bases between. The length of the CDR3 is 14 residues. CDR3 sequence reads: CASSSSSAGDIQYF. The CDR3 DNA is TGCGCCAGCAGCTCTTCGAGCGCAGGAGACATTCAGTACTTC.

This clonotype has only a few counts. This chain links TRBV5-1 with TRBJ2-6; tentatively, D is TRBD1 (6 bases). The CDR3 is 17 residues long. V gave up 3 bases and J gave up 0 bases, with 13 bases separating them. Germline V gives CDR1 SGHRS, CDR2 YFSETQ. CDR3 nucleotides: TGCGCCAGCAGCTCGCCGACAGGCCCCTCTGGGGCCAACGTCCTGACTTTC. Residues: CASSSPTGPSGANVLTF.

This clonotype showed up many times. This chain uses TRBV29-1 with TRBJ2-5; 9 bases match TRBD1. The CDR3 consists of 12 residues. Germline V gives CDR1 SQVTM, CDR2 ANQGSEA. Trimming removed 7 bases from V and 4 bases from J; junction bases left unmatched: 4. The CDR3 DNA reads TGCAGCGGGGGGACAGGGAGAGAGACCCAGTACTTC. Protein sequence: CSGGTGRETQYF.

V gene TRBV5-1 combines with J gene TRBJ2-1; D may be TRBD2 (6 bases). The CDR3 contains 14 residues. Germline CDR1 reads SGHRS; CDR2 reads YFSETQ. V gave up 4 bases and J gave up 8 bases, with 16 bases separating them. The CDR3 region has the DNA TGCGCCAGCAGCCGAGGAGGGTTGGGGGATGAGCAGTTCTTC. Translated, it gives CASSRGGLGDEQFF.